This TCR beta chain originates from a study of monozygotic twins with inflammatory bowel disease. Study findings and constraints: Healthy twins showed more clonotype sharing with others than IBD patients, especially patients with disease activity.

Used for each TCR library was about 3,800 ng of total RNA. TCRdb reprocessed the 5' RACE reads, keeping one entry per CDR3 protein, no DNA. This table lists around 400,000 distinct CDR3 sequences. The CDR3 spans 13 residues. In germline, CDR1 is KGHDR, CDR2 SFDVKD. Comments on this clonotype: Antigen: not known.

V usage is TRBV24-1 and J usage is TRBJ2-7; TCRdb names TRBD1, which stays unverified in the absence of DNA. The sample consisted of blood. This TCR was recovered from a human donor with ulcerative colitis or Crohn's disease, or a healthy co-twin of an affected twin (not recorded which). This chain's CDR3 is CATSPGTSYEQYF.